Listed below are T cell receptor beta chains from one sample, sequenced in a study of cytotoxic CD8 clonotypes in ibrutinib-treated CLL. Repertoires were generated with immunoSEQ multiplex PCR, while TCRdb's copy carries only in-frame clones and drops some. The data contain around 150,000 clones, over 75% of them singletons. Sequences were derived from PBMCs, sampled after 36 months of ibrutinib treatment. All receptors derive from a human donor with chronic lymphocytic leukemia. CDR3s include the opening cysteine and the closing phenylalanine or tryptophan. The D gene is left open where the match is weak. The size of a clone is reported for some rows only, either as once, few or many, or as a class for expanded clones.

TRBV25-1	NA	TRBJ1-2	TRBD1	TGTGCCAGCAGTGGATGGGACAGGGGGATAACTGACTATGGCTACACCTTC	CASSGWDRGITDYGYTF
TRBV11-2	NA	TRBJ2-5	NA	TGTGCCAGCAGCCTTAGACAAGAGACCCAGTACTTC	CASSLRQETQYF
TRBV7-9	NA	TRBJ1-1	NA	TGTGCCAGCAGCCGACCGCCGGGGAACACTGAAGCTTTCTTT	CASSRPPGNTEAFF
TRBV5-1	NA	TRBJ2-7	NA	TGCGCCAGCAGCCACTTCCTGACAGGAGCCTCCTACGAGCAGTACTTC	CASSHFLTGASYEQYF
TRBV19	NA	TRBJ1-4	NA	TGTGCCAGTATTGGTTCCTTCACAGGGAATGAAAAACTGTTTTTT	CASIGSFTGNEKLFF
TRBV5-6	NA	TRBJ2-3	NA	TGTGCCAGCAGTGGGGAGCCAGATACGCAGTATTTT	CASSGEPDTQYF
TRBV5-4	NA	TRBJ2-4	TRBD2	TGTGCCAGCAGCTCTTCTAGCGGGGGGGCCTTGGGAAACATTCAGTACTTC	CASSSSSGGALGNIQYF
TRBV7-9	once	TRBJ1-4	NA	TGTGCCAGCAGCTTAGGTCCGGGATATAATGAAAAACTGTTTTTT	CASSLGPGYNEKLFF
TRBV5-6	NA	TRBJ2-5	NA	TGTGCCAGCAGCTTGGGGGGGCTGGAGACCCAGTACTTC	CASSLGGLETQYF
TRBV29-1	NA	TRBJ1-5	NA	TGCAGCGTTGTATTTGCGGGTAATCAGCCCCAGCATTTT	CSVVFAGNQPQHF
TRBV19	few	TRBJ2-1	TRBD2	TGTGCCAGTAGTATTCACGCGGGAGGGCCGGGGAGTGAGCAGTTCTTC	CASSIHAGGPGSEQFF
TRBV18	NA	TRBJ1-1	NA	TGTGCCAGCTCAAGGCGGCAAGTGAACACTGAAGCTTTCTTT	CASSRRQVNTEAFF
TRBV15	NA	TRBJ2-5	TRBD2	TGTGCCACCAGCAGAGATGGGCCCGACGCGGGGGGAGAGACCCAGTACTTC	CATSRDGPDAGGETQYF
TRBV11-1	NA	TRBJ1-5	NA	TGTGCCAGCAGCTCTAGTAGCAATCAGCCCCAGCATTTT	CASSSSSNQPQHF
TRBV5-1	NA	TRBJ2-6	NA	TGCGCCAGCAGCTTGTACAGGACGGCTGGGGCCAACGTCCTGACTTTC	CASSLYRTAGANVLTF
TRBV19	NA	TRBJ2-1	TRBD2	TGTGCCAGTAGTCTCAGGACTAGCGGGGTTGAGCAGTTCTTC	CASSLRTSGVEQFF
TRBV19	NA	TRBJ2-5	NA	TGTGCCAGTAGAAGGGACTTACGGGAGACCCAGTACTTC	CASRRDLRETQYF
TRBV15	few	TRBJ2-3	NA	TGTGCCACCAGCAGAGATTTCGGCACAGATACGCAGTATTTT	CATSRDFGTDTQYF
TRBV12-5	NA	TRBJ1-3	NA	TGTGCTAGTGGTTTAGGACTTACTGGAAACACCATATATTTT	CASGLGLTGNTIYF
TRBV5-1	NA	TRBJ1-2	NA	TGCGCCAGCAGCTCAGGGACTTCAGATTCGGGCTACACCTTC	CASSSGTSDSGYTF
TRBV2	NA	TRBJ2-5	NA	TGTGCCAGCGGGCGGGGACAGTTCGTTCTGGAGACCCAGTACTTC	CASGRGQFVLETQYF
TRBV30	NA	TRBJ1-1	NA	TGTGCCTGGAGTGTAAGGGCTGAAGCTTTCTTT	CAWSVRAEAFF
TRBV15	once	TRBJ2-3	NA	TGTGCCACCAGCAGAGGCGTGGGGCAGGTCACAGATACGCAGTATTTT	CATSRGVGQVTDTQYF
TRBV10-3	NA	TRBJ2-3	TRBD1	TGTGCCATCAGACAGGGGTCAGATACGCAGTATTTT	CAIRQGSDTQYF
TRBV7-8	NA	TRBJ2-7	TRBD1	TGTGCCAGCAGCCCTTTGACAGGGAAGTTCTACGAGCAGTACTTC	CASSPLTGKFYEQYF
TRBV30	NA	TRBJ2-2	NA	TGTGCCTGGAGTGTACTTTTGAACACCGGGGAGCTGTTTTTT	CAWSVLLNTGELFF
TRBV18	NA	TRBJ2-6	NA	TGTGCCAGCTCACACCGAAACAGGGCTGGGGCCAACGTCCTGACTTTC	CASSHRNRAGANVLTF
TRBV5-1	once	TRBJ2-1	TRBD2	TGCGCCAGCAGCTTACCGCTAGCGGGGGGACGCAATGAGCAGTTCTTC	CASSLPLAGGRNEQFF
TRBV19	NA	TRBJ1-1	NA	TGTGCCAGTAGTATATCTAGTCATTTGAACACTGAAGCTTTCTTT	CASSISSHLNTEAFF
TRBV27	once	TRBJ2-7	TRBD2	TGTGCCAGCAGTTTCACTGTGGGACTAGCGGGAAACGAGCAGTACTTC	CASSFTVGLAGNEQYF
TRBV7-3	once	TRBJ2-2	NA	TGTGCCAGCAGCCAAAGGCTGACCGGGGAGCTGTTTTTT	CASSQRLTGELFF
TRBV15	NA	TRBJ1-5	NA	TGTGCCACCAGCGGAGATTGGGAGGCTCAGCCCCAGCATTTT	CATSGDWEAQPQHF
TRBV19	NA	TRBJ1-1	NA	TGTGCCAGTAGTATGAGGGGCAGGGCCACTGAAGCTTTCTTT	CASSMRGRATEAFF
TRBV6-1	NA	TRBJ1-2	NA	TGTGCCATCTACAGACAAGGCACCTATGGCTACACCTTC	CAIYRQGTYGYTF
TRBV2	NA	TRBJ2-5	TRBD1	TGTGCCAGCAGTACCGACAGGGGGCTAGGAGAGACCCAGTACTTC	CASSTDRGLGETQYF
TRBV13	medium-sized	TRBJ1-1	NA	TGTGCCAGCAACTCCTTAGGCGCTGAAGCTTTCTTT	CASNSLGAEAFF
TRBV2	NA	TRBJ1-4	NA	TGTGCCAGCAGCCCATATGAAAAACTGTTTTTT	CASSPYEKLFF
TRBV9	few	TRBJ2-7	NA	TGTGCCAGCAGCCCAGAGGGGAGTTTGTTCGAGCAGTACTTC	CASSPEGSLFEQYF
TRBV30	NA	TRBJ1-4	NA	TGTGCCTGGACTGGCGCAACTAATGAAAAACTGTTTTTT	CAWTGATNEKLFF
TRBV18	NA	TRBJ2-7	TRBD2	TGTGCCAGCTCACCCGGGACTAGCGGGATCTACGAGCAGTACTTC	CASSPGTSGIYEQYF
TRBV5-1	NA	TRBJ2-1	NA	TGCGCCAGCAGCTTGGCCAAATTGGCGAATGGTGAGCAGTTCTTC	CASSLAKLANGEQFF
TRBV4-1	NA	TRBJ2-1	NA	TGCGCCAGCAGCCAAGTGGCTGTCGGGGCGGCTCCCGGGTGGAATGAGCAGTTCTTC	CASSQVAVGAAPGWNEQFF
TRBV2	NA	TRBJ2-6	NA	TGTGCCAGCAGTGATTTTCGGGGAAGCCCGCTGGTCCCGTTTTCTGGGGCCAACGTCCTGACTTTC	CASSDFRGSPLVPFSGANVLTF
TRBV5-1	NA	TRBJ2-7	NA	TGCGCCAGCAGCTTGGAGGCAGGGAACAACGAGCAGTACTTC	CASSLEAGNNEQYF
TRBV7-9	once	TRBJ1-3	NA	TGTGCCAGCAGCTTTGTTAGCACAGGGATTGGAAACACCATATATTTT	CASSFVSTGIGNTIYF
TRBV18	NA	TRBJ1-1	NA	TGTGCCAGCTCACCATCGGTTGTTCAAGGGAGCACTGAAGCTTTCTTT	CASSPSVVQGSTEAFF
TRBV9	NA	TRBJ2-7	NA	TGTGCCAGCAGCGTAGCCCCTACGAGTGACGAGCAGTACTTC	CASSVAPTSDEQYF
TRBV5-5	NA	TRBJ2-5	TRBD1	TGTGCCAGCAGCCACCAGGGGGTGGAGACCCAGTACTTC	CASSHQGVETQYF
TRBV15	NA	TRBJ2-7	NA	TGTGCCACCAGCAGGGAGGGCCTCTCCTACGAGCAGTACTTC	CATSREGLSYEQYF
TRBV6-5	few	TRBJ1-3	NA	TGTGCCAGCAGTTACTCGATGAGAGGGCCTGGAAACACCATATATTTT	CASSYSMRGPGNTIYF
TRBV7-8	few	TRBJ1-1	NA	TGTGCCAGCAGCTTCGGGAGGAACACTGAAGCTTTCTTT	CASSFGRNTEAFF